This T cell receptor (beta chain) was recorded in a study of regulatory T cells in long-lasting Graves disease. The overall study: Those Graves' patients who were newly diagnosed had been on antithyroid drugs under 3 months.

Study observations and caveats: With 2,500 to 3,500 shared public clonotypes, persistent patients exceeded new patients, who shared about a thousand.

The CDR3 runs 16 residues. CDR1 SGHRS and CDR2 YFSETQ come from the germline V gene. Arm-PCR with iRepertoire HTBI primers amplified the CDR3 regions for these TCR beta libraries. MiXCR, run by TCRdb on the multiplex PCR reads, gives a single entry per CDR3 protein. Of about 310,000 distinct CDR3 sequences listed, 18% are singletons. As for time point: newly diagnosed GD, antithyroid drugs for less than 3 months. PBMCs provided the RNA from which the TCR library was made. Diagnosis followed American Thyroid Association guidelines for Graves' disease. As collected, the peripheral blood samples measured about 10 milliliters each and went into EDTA tubes. As concerns this clonotype: Its antigen is not known. Mismatch with germline at one junction end may stem from a read error.

The sequencing used peripheral blood mononuclear cells (PBMCs), collected at new diagnosis, from a patient treated with antithyroid drugs. The chain joins TRBV5-1 to TRBJ2-2; D possibly uses TRBD1 or TRBD2 (5 bases each). The clonotype comes from a female donor with Graves disease. DNA of the CDR3: TGCGCCAGCAGCTTCAGACAGTCTTCGAACACCGGGGAGCTGGTTTTT. Protein sequence: CASSFRQSSNTGELVF.